One and the same sample provided the 29 T cell receptor beta chains below, sequenced in a study of spatial heterogeneity in lung cancer. From the 5' RACE reads, TCRdb called clonotypes with MiXCR, one entry per CDR3 protein. This sample has about 120,000 distinct CDR3 sequences; 10% to 15% occur once, and the top ten carry over 15%. Time point described: blood at routine non-recurrence follow-up after resection. The study sequenced unsorted whole RNA from tumor, nontumor lung or frozen PBMC. The sample here was PBMCs, taken at follow-up. These receptors were obtained from a male donor with early-stage non-small cell lung cancer.

The chain employs TRBV11-2 and TRBJ2-5; 13 nucleotides align to TRBD2. Germline V gene data show CDR1 as SGHAT and CDR2 as FQNNGV. The CDR3 spans 18 residues. V dropped 4 bases and J dropped 0; count of bases not matched to a gene: 8. The CDR3 DNA sequence: TGTGCCAGCAGCTCGCGGACTAGCGGGGGCGTCTACCAAGAGACCCAGTACTTC. Protein: CASSSRTSGGVYQETQYF.

The table lists this clonotype with a few counts. The chain uses TRBV7-9 and TRBJ1-2, with TRBD1 as a possible D gene (5 bases). V was cut by 1 base and J by 5 bases, with 11 bases left in between. The CDR3 has 14 residues. Germline V CDR1 and CDR2: SEHNR, FQNEAQ (reference sequence). CDR3 region: CASSLDQGGYGYTF. CDR3 DNA: TGTGCCAGCAGCTTAGATCAGGGTGGATATGGCTACACCTTC.

The chain is built from TRBV19 and TRBJ1-5; 9 nucleotides agree with TRBD1. Germline loops: CDR1 LNHDA, CDR2 SQIVND (reference sequence). Losses at the gene ends were 7 bases for V and 0 bases for J; bases not matched to a gene: 7. CDR3 size: 16 residues. CDR3 nucleotide sequence: TGTGCCAGTACCGTCACAGGGGGCCTTAGCAATCAGCCCCAGCATTTT. It is translated as CASTVTGGLSNQPQHF.

This rearrangement joins TRBV5-6 to TRBJ1-1; D is unclear. V lost 1 base and J lost 1, with 8 bases in between. The CDR3 totals 14 residues. Looked up from germline, CDR1 is SGHDT and CDR2 is YYEEEE. For the CDR3, the DNA is TGTGCCAGCAGCTTGTCGACCCAGAACACTGAAGCTTTCTTT. This gives the protein CASSLSTQNTEAFF.

J is TRBJ2-2 and V is TRBV11-1; 10 bases line up with TRBD1. The CDR3 consists of 15 residues. CDR1 is SGHAT and CDR2 is FQDESV in the germline V gene (reference sequence). Trimming cost V 5 bases and J 7 bases; bases outside gene matches: 7. Here the CDR3 DNA reads TGTGCCAGCAGCCGACAGGGGGCGAAGGTCGGGGAGCTGTTTTTT. This codes for CASSRQGAKVGELFF.

The sample holds many counts of this clonotype. The chain links TRBV7-2 to TRBJ2-1; maybe TRBD2 (5 bases). The length of the CDR3 is 14 residues. Trimming removed 1 base from V and 8 bases from J, with 12 bases in between. Germline CDR1 reads SGHTA; CDR2 reads FQGNSA. CDR3 sequence reads: CASSLVPSGYEQFF. The CDR3 DNA is TGTGCCAGCAGCTTAGTCCCGAGCGGCTATGAGCAGTTCTTC.

The sample holds a few counts of this clonotype. The rearrangement uses TRBV5-1 and TRBJ2-1; 8 nucleotides align to TRBD1. Germline values: CDR1 SGHRS, CDR2 YFSETQ. There are 15 residues in the CDR3. The ends lost 5 bases at V and 3 bases at J; junction bases unmatched: 7. CDR3 region: CASRAGTGDYNEQFF. CDR3 DNA: TGCGCCAGCAGGGCCGGGACAGGAGACTACAATGAGCAGTTCTTC.

This clonotype was seen more than once but under ten times. V is TRBV4-3 and J is TRBJ2-3; TRBD2 aligns across 11 bases. Germline trimming cut 0 bases from V and 6 bases from J; bases unmatched to any gene: 8. Germline CDR1 and CDR2: LGHNA and YSLEER. CDR3 size: 17 residues. The CDR3 DNA sequence: TGCGCCAGCAGCCAAGAAGGGCTAGCGGGGGGAAGTGATACGCAGTATTTT. Amino acid sequence: CASSQEGLAGGSDTQYF.

V and J are TRBV7-9 and TRBJ2-7; D is uncertain. The CDR3 is made up of 15 amino acids. With 0 bases removed from V and 3 bases from J, the gap between germline ends came to 12 bases. CDR1 SEHNR and CDR2 FQNEAQ come from the germline V gene (reference sequence). The CDR3 sequence is CASSLAQSPLYEQYF. CDR3 sequence (DNA): TGTGCCAGCAGCTTAGCGCAGTCCCCTCTCTACGAGCAGTACTTC.

This clonotype was recorded a few times. The chain employs TRBV5-1 and TRBJ1-1, with unresolved D. Deletions cut 5 bases from V and 0 bases from J, with 11 bases between. CDR1 is SGHRS and CDR2 is YFSETQ in the germline V gene. This CDR3 is 14 amino acids long. Here the CDR3 reads CASRLDTLNTEAFF. The CDR3 DNA reads TGCGCCAGCAGATTAGACACACTGAACACTGAAGCTTTCTTT.

This clonotype showed up just a few times. The genes are TRBV27 and TRBJ2-7; no definite D call. The CDR3 loop spans 16 amino acids. Germline V lookup: CDR1 MNHEY, CDR2 SMNVEV (reference sequence). The V end was cut by 2 bases, the J end by 3 bases, with 17 bases between. The CDR3 DNA reads as TGTGCCAGCAGTTTAAACTTCGGCCGGAGAGACTACGAGCAGTACTTC. Amino acid sequence: CASSLNFGRRDYEQYF.

On this clonotype: This sequence may be a read error, since a much larger clone differs from it by one base. This rearrangement joins TRBV24-1 to TRBJ2-1; the D is unclear. Per germline, CDR1 KGHDR and CDR2 SFDVKD. CDR3 length: 17 residues. Deletions cut 5 bases from V and 5 bases from J, with 21 bases between. The CDR3 nucleotides are TGTGCCACCAGTGGGATAGGCCACTCAGGTTTTAACAATGAGCAGTTCTTC. It specifies CATSGIGHSGFNNEQFF.

This chain joins TRBV28 and TRBJ2-4; tentatively, D is TRBD2 (5 bases). This CDR3 region has 15 residues. Germline lookup yields CDR1 MDHEN and CDR2 SYDVKM. V lost 4 bases and J lost 1, with 11 bases in between. The CDR3 coding sequence is TGTGCCAGCAGTTACCCCGGGGTCGCCAAAAACATTCAGTACTTC. Translated, it gives CASSYPGVAKNIQYF.

CDR3 protein: CASSLKSPGAANYGYTF. The DNA for the CDR3 is TGCGCCAGCAGCTTGAAATCCCCGGGGGCAGCTAACTATGGCTACACCTTC. The chain has TRBV5-1 and TRBJ1-2, with D possibly being TRBD1 (6 bases). The V gene lost 1 base and the J gene lost 0 bases, with 16 bases spanning the gap. This CDR3 is 17 amino acids long. From germline, CDR1 is SGHRS and CDR2 YFSETQ.

This clonotype was detected ten times or more. The genes are TRBV12-3 or TRBV12-4 and TRBJ1-1, with TRBD1 matching over 7 bases. V dropped 5 bases and J dropped 1; count of bases not matched to a gene: 4. The CDR3 runs 14 residues. As DNA, the CDR3 is TGTGCCAGCAGTCCACAGGGGTCGAACACTGAAGCTTTCTTT. Its protein product is CASSPQGSNTEAFF.

A note on this clonotype: One end of the junction varies from germline; a read error may be responsible. The rearrangement links TRBV7-2 to TRBJ1-2; the match to TRBD1 covers 8 bases. CDR1 and CDR2 from the germline V gene are SGHTA and FQGNSA. The CDR3 loop spans 14 amino acids. The CDR3 region is CVSSLAGTGYGYTF. DNA for the CDR3: TGTGTCAGCAGCTTAGCCGGGACAGGTTATGGCTACACCTTC.

This clonotype has a handful of counts. The V gene is TRBV12-3 or TRBV12-4, the J gene TRBJ2-7; 7 positions agree with TRBD2. After removal of 11 bases from V and 3 bases from J, the junction contained 10 bases not matched to a gene. The CDR3 extends over 13 amino acids. The CDR3 sequence is CASKKSGGYEQYF. In DNA form, the CDR3 reads TGTGCCTCCAAGAAATCGGGGGGCTACGAGCAGTACTTC.

The chain carries TRBV20-1 and TRBJ1-2; possible D gene TRBD1, 5 bases. Germline V gene data show CDR1 as DFQATT and CDR2 as SNEGSKA (reference sequence). This CDR3 contains 13 residues. V shed 6 bases and J shed 6 bases, with 17 bases lying between them. The CDR3 loop is CSAASGGEDGYTF. CDR3 nucleotides: TGCAGTGCCGCATCGGGGGGAGAAGATGGCTACACCTTC.

This clonotype showed up just a few times. The V gene is TRBV5-1, the J gene TRBJ2-3; the D is unclear. Germline lookup yields CDR1 SGHRS and CDR2 YFSETQ. V lost 1 base, J lost 2 bases, and 5 bases lay in between. The CDR3 is made up of 13 amino acids. The CDR3 coding sequence is TGCGCCAGCAGCTTGCCCCCCACAGATACGCAGTATTTT. Amino acids: CASSLPPTDTQYF. Complete variable domain (other parts from reference TRBV5-1 and TRBJ2-3): KAGVTQTPRYLIKTRGQQVTLSCSPISGHRSVSWYQQTPGQGLQFLFEYFSETQRNKGNFPGRFSGRQFSNSRSEMNVSTLELGDSALYLCASSLPPTDTQYFGPGTRLTVL.

The CDR3 DNA is TGCAGTGCTAGAGGGCAAACAGGGAACCAAGAGACCCAGTACTTC. As protein: CSARGQTGNQETQYF. V usage is TRBV20-1 and J usage is TRBJ2-5; TRBD1 is a possible D gene (6 bases). The CDR3 is 15 amino acids. V was clipped by 1 base and J by 0 bases, with 12 bases between them. Looked up from germline, CDR1 is DFQATT and CDR2 is SNEGSKA (reference sequence).

This clonotype has just a few counts. The V gene is TRBV4-3, the J gene TRBJ1-6, with D possibly being TRBD1 (5 bases). The CDR3 extends over 16 amino acids. Germline CDR1 is LGHNA and CDR2 is YSLEER. The V and J ends lost 0 bases and 6 bases respectively, with 12 bases between them. CDR3 coding DNA: TGCGCCAGCAGCCAAGATATTCGGGGCTTTAATTCACCCCTCCACTTT. This gives the protein CASSQDIRGFNSPLHF.

This clonotype was counted between two and nine times. V gene TRBV5-1 combines with J gene TRBJ1-6; D remains ambiguous. The germline V and J ends were trimmed by 1 base and 7 bases, with 12 bases remaining between them. Germline V CDR1 and CDR2: SGHRS, YFSETQ. The length of the CDR3 is 15 residues. CDR3 amino acids: CASSLPSSQNSPLHF. The CDR3 nucleotides are TGCGCCAGCAGCTTGCCGTCCAGCCAGAATTCACCCCTCCACTTT. Full variable domain (rest looked up from reference TRBV5-1 and TRBJ1-6): KAGVTQTPRYLIKTRGQQVTLSCSPISGHRSVSWYQQTPGQGLQFLFEYFSETQRNKGNFPGRFSGRQFSNSRSEMNVSTLELGDSALYLCASSLPSSQNSPLHFGNGTRLTVT.

The gene calls are TRBV10-3 and TRBJ2-5; 7 bases map to TRBD2. The CDR3 extends over 16 amino acids. Germline lookup yields CDR1 ENHRY and CDR2 SYGVKD. The junction had 8 bases not matched to a gene; V was cut back by 3 bases and J by 1 base. The CDR3 DNA reads as TGTGCCATCAGTGACGCGGGAGAGGGAGCCCAAGAGACCCAGTACTTC. This codes for CAISDAGEGAQETQYF.

The rearrangement joins TRBV19 to TRBJ2-1, with D possibly being TRBD1 or TRBD2 (6 bases each). The germline V gene encodes CDR1 LNHDA and CDR2 SQIVND (reference sequence). CDR3 length equals 14 residues. V was shortened by 8 bases and J by 4 bases, with 15 bases between the two germline ends. As DNA, the CDR3 is TGTGCCAGTGCCCGGGGGCGGAGGTACAATGAGCAGTTCTTC. Translation: CASARGRRYNEQFF.

This clonotype was counted many times. V gene TRBV5-1 combines with J gene TRBJ2-5; 14 nucleotides match TRBD2. From germline, CDR1 is SGHRS and CDR2 YFSETQ. The junction had 10 bases not matched to a gene; V was cut back by 4 bases and J by 5 bases. The CDR3 is 17 residues long. CDR3 DNA: TGCGCCAGCAGCGGTGGGACTAGCGGGGGACGGACGGAGACCCAGTACTTC. It encodes CASSGGTSGGRTETQYF.

This clonotype was found many times. The J gene is TRBJ2-2, the V gene TRBV20-1; 14 bases are a match to TRBD2. The germline gives CDR1 DFQATT, CDR2 SNEGSKA (reference sequence). The V segment lost 1 base and the J segment 2 bases; nucleotides outside the gene matches: 9. CDR3 size: 19 residues. This chain's CDR3 is CSARVPPGLAGVNTGELFF. The DNA of the CDR3 is TGCAGTGCTAGAGTACCCCCGGGACTAGCGGGGGTCAACACCGGGGAGCTGTTTTTT.

This clonotype showed up many times. V is TRBV6-6 and J is TRBJ2-7, with 7 bases identical to TRBD1. Germline V gene sequence: CDR1 MNHNY, CDR2 SVGAGI (reference sequence). The CDR3 covers 17 residues. Trimming removed 2 bases from V and 6 bases from J; junction bases left unmatched: 16. The CDR3 loop is CASSYPMSGQVDREQYF. CDR3 bases: TGTGCCAGCAGTTACCCGATGTCCGGACAGGTCGACCGCGAGCAGTACTTC.

The chain has TRBV20-1 and TRBJ2-7; D is ambiguous. V was clipped by 5 bases and J by 5 bases, with 19 bases between them. The CDR3 has 14 residues. From germline, CDR1 is DFQATT and CDR2 SNEGSKA (reference sequence). CDR3 loop: CSALTLLRENEQYF. DNA for the CDR3: TGCAGTGCTCTCACGCTTTTGAGAGAGAACGAGCAGTACTTC.

Many counts were recorded for this clonotype. CDR3 in DNA: TGTGCCAGCAGCGTGGGGACAGATAACTATGGCTACACCTTC. It yields the protein CASSVGTDNYGYTF. This sequence joins TRBV9 and TRBJ1-2; 7 nucleotides match TRBD1. The CDR3 is 14 amino acids. Germline V gene lookup returns CDR1 SGDLS and CDR2 YYNGEE. The trim removed 2 bases at V and 1 base at J, leaving 2 bases unmatched. Combining the CDR3 with reference TRBV9 and TRBJ1-2 gives the whole variable domain DSGVTQTPKHLITATGQRVTLRCSPRSGDLSVYWYQQSLDQGLQFLIQYYNGEERAKGNILERFSAQQFPDLHSELNLSSLELGDSALYFCASSVGTDNYGYTFGSGTRLTVV.